The T cell receptor beta chain described here comes from a study of cytomegalovirus exposure and HLA in healthy donors. Study summary: A preliminary data release comprised tens of millions of unique TCRs obtained from HLA-typed donors. Study-level results: Prior analysis indicated that the majority of TCR beta V segments exhibited productivity approximately 87% or approximately 30% of the time.

Vbeta (60) and Jbeta (13) primers were used in the PCR. The repertoire was sequenced with immunoSEQ multiplex PCR; TCRdb's copy has only in-frame clones and lacks some. The sample yields 100,000 to 120,000 clones, more than 60% seen once. The ends lost 8 bases at V and 0 bases at J; junction bases unmatched: 13. The CDR3 runs 18 residues. Germline CDR1 is SGHTA and CDR2 is FQGNSA. Healthy bone marrow donors supplied every sample. Turning to this clone: Its antigen is unknown.

J is TRBJ1-6 and V is TRBV7-2, with 7 nucleotides matching TRBD1. The receptor was derived from a male donor in good health and CMV-seronegative. Specimen: PBMCs. DNA of the CDR3: TGTGCCAGCCGTACCGGGACAGAGTTAAGCTCCTATAATTCACCCCTCCACTTT. Protein: CASRTGTELSSYNSPLHF.